Here is one TCR beta chain with its context. The antigen is undetermined. J gave up 6 bases and V 3 bases, and 6 bases lay outside the gene matches. CDR1 is SGHAT, CDR2 FQNNGV, per germline. This CDR3 comprises 17 residues. The data are from a study of blood T cells in healthy people across ages. Broader study findings: PBMCs were not sorted, which prevented a conclusive comparison of naive versus antigen-experienced cells. Higher diversity, along with more naive CD4+ cells, distinguished long-lived donors from aged donors.

Alongside a J-beta primer mix, a sample-barcoded 5' primer served in a second PCR lasting 7 to 11 cycles. Each cDNA molecule was tagged by a template-switch adaptor that had 12 random nucleotides. TCRdb used MiXCR to reprocess the 5' RACE reads, holding one entry per CDR3 protein. The sample has roughly 790,000 distinct CDR3 sequences; more than 40% are singletons. What was sequenced was blood. The TCR comes from a woman aged 55-75 years in good health. The chain uses TRBV11-2 and TRBJ2-2; 14 bases agree with TRBD2. The CDR3 loop is CASSFSRLAGGAGELFF. CDR3 coding DNA: TGTGCCAGCAGCTTCTCTCGACTAGCGGGGGGGGCCGGGGAGCTGTTTTTT.